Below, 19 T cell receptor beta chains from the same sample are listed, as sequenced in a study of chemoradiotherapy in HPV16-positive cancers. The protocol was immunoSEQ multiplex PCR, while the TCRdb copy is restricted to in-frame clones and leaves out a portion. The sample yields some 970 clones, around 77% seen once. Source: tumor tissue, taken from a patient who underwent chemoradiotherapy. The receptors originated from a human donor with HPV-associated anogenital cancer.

The DNA of the CDR3 is TGTGCCAGCAGACTGGACGGCAATGAGCAGTTCTTC. This gives the protein CASRLDGNEQFF. This chain connects TRBV5-4 to TRBJ2-1; D is undetermined. The V and J ends lost 5 bases and 6 bases respectively, with 9 bases between them. CDR1 is SGHNT and CDR2 is YYREEE in the germline V gene (reference sequence). The CDR3 sequence is 12 residues long.

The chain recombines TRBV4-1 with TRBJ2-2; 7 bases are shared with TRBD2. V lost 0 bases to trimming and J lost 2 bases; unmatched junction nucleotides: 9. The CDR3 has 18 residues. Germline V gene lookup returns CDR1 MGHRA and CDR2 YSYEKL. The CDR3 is CASSQDMAGAANTGELFF. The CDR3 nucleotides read TGCGCCAGCAGCCAAGATATGGCGGGAGCAGCCAACACCGGGGAGCTGTTTTTT.

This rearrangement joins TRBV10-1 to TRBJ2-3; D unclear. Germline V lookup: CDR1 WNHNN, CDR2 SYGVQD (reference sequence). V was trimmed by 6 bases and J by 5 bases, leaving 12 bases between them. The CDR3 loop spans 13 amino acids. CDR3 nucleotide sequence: TGCGCCAGCAGCCCCTCTTTAGGAGATACGCAGTATTTT. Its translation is CASSPSLGDTQYF.

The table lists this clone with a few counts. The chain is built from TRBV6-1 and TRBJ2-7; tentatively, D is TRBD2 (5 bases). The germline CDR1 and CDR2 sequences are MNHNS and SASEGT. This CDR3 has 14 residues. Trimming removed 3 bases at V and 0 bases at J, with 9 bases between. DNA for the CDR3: TGTGCCAGCAGTGACAGAGGGTTCTCCTACGAGCAGTACTTC. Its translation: CASSDRGFSYEQYF.

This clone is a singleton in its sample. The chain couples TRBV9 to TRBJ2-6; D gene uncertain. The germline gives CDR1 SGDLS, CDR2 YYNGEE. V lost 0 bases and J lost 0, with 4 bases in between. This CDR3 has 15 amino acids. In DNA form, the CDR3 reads TGTGCCAGCAGCGTAGCGGGCTCTGGGGCCAACGTCCTGACTTTC. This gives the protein CASSVAGSGANVLTF.

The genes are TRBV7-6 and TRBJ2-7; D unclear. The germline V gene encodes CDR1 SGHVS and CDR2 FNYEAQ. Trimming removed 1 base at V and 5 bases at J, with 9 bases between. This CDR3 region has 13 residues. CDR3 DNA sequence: TGTGCCAGCAGCTTAGACATAAAAAACGAGCAGTACTTC. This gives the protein CASSLDIKNEQYF. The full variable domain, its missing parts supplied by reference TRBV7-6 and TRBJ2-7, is GAGVSQSPRYKVTKRGQDVALRCDPISGHVSLYWYRQALGQGPEFLTYFNYEAQQDKSGLPNDRFSAERPEGSISTLTIQRTEQRDSAMYRCASSLDIKNEQYFGPGTRLTVT.

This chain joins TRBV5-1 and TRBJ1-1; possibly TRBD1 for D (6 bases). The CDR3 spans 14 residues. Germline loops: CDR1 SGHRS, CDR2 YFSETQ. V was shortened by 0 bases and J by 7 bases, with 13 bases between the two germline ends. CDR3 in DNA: TGCGCCAGCAGCTTGGCCGCCGGGGGCTTTGAAGCTTTCTTT. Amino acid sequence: CASSLAAGGFEAFF. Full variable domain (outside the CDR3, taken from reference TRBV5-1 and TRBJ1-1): KAGVTQTPRYLIKTRGQQVTLSCSPISGHRSVSWYQQTPGQGLQFLFEYFSETQRNKGNFPGRFSGRQFSNSRSEMNVSTLELGDSALYLCASSLAAGGFEAFFGQGTRLTVV.

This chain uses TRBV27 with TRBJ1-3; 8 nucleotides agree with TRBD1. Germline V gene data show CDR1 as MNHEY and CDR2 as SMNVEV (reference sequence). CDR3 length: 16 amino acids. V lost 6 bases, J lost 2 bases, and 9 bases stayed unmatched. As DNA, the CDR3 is TGTGCCAGCAGAAAAACAGGGGGTTCGCCTGGAAACACCATATATTTT. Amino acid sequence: CASRKTGGSPGNTIYF.

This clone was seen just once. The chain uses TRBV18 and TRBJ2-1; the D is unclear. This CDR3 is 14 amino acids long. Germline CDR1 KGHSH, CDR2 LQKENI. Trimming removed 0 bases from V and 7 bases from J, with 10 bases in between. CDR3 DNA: TGTGCCAGCTCACCACCGTCTCGACGTAATGAGCAGTTCTTC. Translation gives CASSPPSRRNEQFF.

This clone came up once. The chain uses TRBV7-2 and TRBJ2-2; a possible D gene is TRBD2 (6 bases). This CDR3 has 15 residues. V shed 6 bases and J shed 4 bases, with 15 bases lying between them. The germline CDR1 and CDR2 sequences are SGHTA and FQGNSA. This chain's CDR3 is CASSRSGYSTGELFF. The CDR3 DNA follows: TGTGCCAGCAGTCGAAGCGGGTACAGCACCGGGGAGCTGTTTTTT.

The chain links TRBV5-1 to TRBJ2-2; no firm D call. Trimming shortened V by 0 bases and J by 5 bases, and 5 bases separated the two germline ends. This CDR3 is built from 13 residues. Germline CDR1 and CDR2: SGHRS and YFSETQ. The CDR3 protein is CASSLGDTGELFF. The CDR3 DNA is TGCGCCAGCAGCTTGGGGGATACCGGGGAGCTGTTTTTT.

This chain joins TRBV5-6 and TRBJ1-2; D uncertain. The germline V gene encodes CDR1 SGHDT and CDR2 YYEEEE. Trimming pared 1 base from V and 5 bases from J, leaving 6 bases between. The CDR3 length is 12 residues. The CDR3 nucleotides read TGTGCCAGCAGCTTGCAAACGTATGGCTACACCTTC. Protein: CASSLQTYGYTF. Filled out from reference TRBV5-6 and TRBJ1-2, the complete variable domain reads DAGVTQSPTHLIKTRGQQVTLRCSPKSGHDTVSWYQQALGQGPQFIFQYYEEEERQRGNFPDRFSGHQFPNYSSELNVNALLLGDSALYLCASSLQTYGYTFGSGTRLTVV.

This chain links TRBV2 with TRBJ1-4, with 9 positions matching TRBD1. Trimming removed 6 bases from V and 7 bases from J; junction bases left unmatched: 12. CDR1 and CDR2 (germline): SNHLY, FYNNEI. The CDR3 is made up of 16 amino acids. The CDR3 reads CASSRDRAGNSEKLFF. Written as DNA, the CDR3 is TGTGCCAGCAGCCGGGACAGGGCGGGTAATAGTGAAAAACTGTTTTTT.

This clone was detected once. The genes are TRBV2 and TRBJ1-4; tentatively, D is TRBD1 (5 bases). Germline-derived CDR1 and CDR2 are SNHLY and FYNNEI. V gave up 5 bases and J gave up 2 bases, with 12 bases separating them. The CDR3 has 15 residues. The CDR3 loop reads CASSRGVYTNEKLFF. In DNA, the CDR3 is TGTGCCAGCAGTCGGGGGGTGTACACTAATGAAAAACTGTTTTTT. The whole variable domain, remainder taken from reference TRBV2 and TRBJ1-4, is EPEVTQTPSHQVTQMGQEVILRCVPISNHLYFYWYRQILGQKVEFLVSFYNNEISEKSEIFDDQFSVERPDGSNFTLKIRSTKLEDSAMYFCASSRGVYTNEKLFFGSGTQLSVL.

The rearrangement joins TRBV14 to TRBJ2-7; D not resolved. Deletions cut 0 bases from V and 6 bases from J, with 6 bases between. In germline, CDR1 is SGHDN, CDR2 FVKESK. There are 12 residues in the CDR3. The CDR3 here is CASSQDRVEQYF. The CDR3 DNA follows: TGTGCCAGCAGCCAAGATCGGGTCGAGCAGTACTTC.

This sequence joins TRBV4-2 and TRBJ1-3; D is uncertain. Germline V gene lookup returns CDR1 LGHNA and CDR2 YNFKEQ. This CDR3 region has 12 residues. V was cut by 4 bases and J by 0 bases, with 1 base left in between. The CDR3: CASSLSGNTIYF. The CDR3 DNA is TGTGCCAGCAGCCTCTCTGGAAACACCATATATTTT.

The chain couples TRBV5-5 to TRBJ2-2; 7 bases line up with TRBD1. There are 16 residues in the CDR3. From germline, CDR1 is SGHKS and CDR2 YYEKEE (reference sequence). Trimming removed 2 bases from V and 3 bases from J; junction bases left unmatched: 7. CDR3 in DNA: TGTGCCAGCAGCTTTTCAGGGGGTGATTACACCGGGGAGCTGTTTTTT. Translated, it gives CASSFSGGDYTGELFF. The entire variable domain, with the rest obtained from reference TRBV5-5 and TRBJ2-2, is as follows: DAGVTQSPTHLIKTRGQQVTLRCSPISGHKSVSWYQQVLGQGPQFIFQYYEKEERGRGNFPDRFSARQFPNYSSELNVNALLLGDSALYLCASSFSGGDYTGELFFGEGSRLTVL.

This chain's CDR3 is CASSLDPGHGNEKLFF. CDR3 nucleotides: TGTGCCAGCAGCTTGGATCCAGGGCATGGTAATGAAAAACTGTTTTTT. The chain joins TRBV5-6 to TRBJ1-4, with a weak D call TRBD1 (5 bases). Germline V gene data show CDR1 as SGHDT and CDR2 as YYEEEE. The CDR3 length is 16 residues. Trimming cost V 0 bases and J 4 bases, with 13 bases left between them.

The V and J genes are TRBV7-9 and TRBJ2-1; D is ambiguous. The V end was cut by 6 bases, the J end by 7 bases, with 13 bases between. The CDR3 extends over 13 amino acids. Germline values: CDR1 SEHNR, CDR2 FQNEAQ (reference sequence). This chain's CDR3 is CASSQLPVNEQFF. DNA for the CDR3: TGTGCCAGCAGTCAGTTACCAGTGAATGAGCAGTTCTTC. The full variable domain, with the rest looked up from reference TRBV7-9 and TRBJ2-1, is DTGVSQNPRHKITKRGQNVTFRCDPISEHNRLYWYRQTLGQGPEFLTYFQNEAQLEKSRLLSDRFSAERPKGSFSTLEIQRTEQGDSAMYLCASSQLPVNEQFFGPGTRLTVL.